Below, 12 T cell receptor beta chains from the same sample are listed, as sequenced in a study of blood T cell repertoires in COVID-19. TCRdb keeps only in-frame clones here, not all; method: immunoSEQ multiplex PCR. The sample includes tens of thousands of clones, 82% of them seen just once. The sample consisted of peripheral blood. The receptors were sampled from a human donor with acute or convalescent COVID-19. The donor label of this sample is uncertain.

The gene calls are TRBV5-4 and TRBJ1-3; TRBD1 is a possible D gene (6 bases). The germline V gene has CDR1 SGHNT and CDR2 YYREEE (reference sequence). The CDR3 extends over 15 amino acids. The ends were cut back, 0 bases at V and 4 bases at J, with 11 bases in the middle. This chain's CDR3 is CASSLVGQKGNTIYF. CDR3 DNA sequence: TGTGCCAGCAGCTTGGTCGGACAGAAGGGAAACACCATATATTTT.

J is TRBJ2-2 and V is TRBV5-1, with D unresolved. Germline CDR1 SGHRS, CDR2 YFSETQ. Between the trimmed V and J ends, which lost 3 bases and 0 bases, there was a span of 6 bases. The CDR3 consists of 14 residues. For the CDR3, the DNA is TGCGCCAGCAGCTCTTTCTCGAACACCGGGGAGCTGTTTTTT. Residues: CASSSFSNTGELFF. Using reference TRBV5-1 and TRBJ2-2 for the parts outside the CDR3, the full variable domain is KAGVTQTPRYLIKTRGQQVTLSCSPISGHRSVSWYQQTPGQGLQFLFEYFSETQRNKGNFPGRFSGRQFSNSRSEMNVSTLELGDSALYLCASSSFSNTGELFFGEGSRLTVL.

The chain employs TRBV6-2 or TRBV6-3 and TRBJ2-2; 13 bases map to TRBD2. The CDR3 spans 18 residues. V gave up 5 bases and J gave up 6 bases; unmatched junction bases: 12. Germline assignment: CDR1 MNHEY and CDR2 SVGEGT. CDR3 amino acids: CASSLWTSGSALAGELFF. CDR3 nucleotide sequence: TGTGCCAGCAGTCTATGGACTAGCGGGAGTGCACTCGCCGGGGAGCTGTTTTTT.

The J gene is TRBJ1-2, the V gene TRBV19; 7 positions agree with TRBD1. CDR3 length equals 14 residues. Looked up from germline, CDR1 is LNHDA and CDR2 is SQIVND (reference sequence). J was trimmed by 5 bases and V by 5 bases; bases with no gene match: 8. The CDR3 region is CASSHEGQLYGYTF. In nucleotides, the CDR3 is TGTGCCAGTAGTCATGAGGGACAGTTGTATGGCTACACCTTC.

Here the CDR3 reads CASSYETRYGYTF. Written as DNA, the CDR3 is TGTGCCAGCAGTTACGAGACACGGTATGGCTACACCTTC. This chain uses TRBV6-2 or TRBV6-3 with TRBJ1-2; D unclear. The CDR3 has 13 amino acids. The V end lost 2 bases, the J end lost 5 bases, and 9 bases lay between the germline ends. Germline values: CDR1 MNHEY, CDR2 SVGEGT.

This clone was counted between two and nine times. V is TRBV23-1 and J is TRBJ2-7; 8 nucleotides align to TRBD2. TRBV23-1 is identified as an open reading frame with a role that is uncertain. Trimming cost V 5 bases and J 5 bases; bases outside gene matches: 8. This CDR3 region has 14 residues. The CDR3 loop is CASSKRELLDEQYF. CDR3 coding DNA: TGCGCCAGCAGTAAGCGGGAGTTACTGGACGAGCAGTACTTC.

DNA for the CDR3: TGTGCCAGCAGTGAAAATGGGGGGGGGACACGTACCTACGAGCAGTACTTC. It yields the protein CASSENGGGTRTYEQYF. J is TRBJ2-7 and V is TRBV6-1, with D possibly TRBD2 on 7 matching bases. V gave up 2 bases and J gave up 2 bases, with 19 bases separating them. There are 17 residues in the CDR3. The V gene's germline CDR1 is MNHNS and CDR2 SASEGT.

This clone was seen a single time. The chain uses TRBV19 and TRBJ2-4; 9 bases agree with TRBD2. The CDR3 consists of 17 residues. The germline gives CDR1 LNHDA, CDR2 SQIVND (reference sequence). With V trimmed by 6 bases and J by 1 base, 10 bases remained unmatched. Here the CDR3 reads CASSERGDDIAKNIQYF. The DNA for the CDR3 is TGTGCCAGTAGCGAGCGGGGGGACGACATCGCCAAAAACATTCAGTACTTC.

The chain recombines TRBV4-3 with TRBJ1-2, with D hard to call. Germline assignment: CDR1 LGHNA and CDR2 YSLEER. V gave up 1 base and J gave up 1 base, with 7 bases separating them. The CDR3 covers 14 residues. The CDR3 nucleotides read TGCGCCAGCAGCCAAGCCGCCAGTAACTATGGCTACACCTTC. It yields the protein CASSQAASNYGYTF.

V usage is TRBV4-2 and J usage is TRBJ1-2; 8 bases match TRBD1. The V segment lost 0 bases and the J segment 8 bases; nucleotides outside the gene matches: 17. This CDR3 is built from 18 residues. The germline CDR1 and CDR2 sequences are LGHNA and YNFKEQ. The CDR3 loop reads CASSQDGRLTGDTGGYTF. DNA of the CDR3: TGTGCCAGCAGCCAAGACGGGCGCCTGACAGGGGACACCGGAGGCTACACCTTC.

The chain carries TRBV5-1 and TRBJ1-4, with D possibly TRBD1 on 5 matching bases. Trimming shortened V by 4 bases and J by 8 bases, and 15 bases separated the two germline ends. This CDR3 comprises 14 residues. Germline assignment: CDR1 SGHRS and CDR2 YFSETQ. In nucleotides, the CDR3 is TGCGCCAGCAGCGCGGGACGTAAGGAGGAAAAACTGTTTTTT. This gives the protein CASSAGRKEEKLFF.

The DNA of the CDR3 is TGCGCCAGCAGCTTGACCACAGGGGGCTCCGGGGAGCTGTTTTTT. Translation gives CASSLTTGGSGELFF. V usage is TRBV5-1 and J usage is TRBJ2-2; 9 bases agree with TRBD1. The CDR3 runs to 15 residues. The junction had 4 bases not matched to a gene; V was cut back by 1 base and J by 6 bases. The germline gives CDR1 SGHRS, CDR2 YFSETQ.